Listed below are T cell receptor beta chains from one sample, sequenced in a study of cytomegalovirus exposure and HLA in healthy donors. TCRdb's table, derived via immunoSEQ multiplex PCR, lists solely in-frame clones and lacks some. The sample consists of roughly 180,000 clones, about 79% of them appearing once. Specimen: PBMCs. These receptors were obtained from a young man in good health and CMV-seronegative. Both conserved end residues are part of each CDR3. Fields, in order: clone size, J gene, V gene, D gene, CDR3 protein, CDR3 DNA. A D gene is named only where the DNA matches it firmly. Part of the rows lack a size; the others show once, few, many or a class for expanded clones.

.	TRBJ2-7	TRBV9	TRBD1	CASSSGGYGEQYF	TGTGCCAGCTCGTCAGGGGGCTATGGCGAGCAGTACTTC
.	TRBJ2-2	TRBV9	.	CASNGKGANTGELFF	TGTGCCAGCAATGGTAAGGGGGCGAACACCGGGGAGCTGTTTTTT
.	TRBJ1-1	TRBV5-4	.	CASTQGTEAFF	TGTGCCAGCACCCAGGGGACTGAAGCTTTCTTT
.	TRBJ2-5	TRBV7-3	.	CASSSGNPRETQYF	TGTGCCAGCAGCTCAGGGAATCCGAGGGAGACCCAGTACTTC
.	TRBJ1-2	TRBV30	.	CAWRYRTQNYGYTF	TGTGCCTGGAGGTATAGGACTCAAAACTATGGCTACACCTTC
.	TRBJ2-7	TRBV28	TRBD1	CASSRGTAPYEQYF	TGTGCCAGCAGTCGTGGGACAGCGCCCTACGAGCAGTACTTC
.	TRBJ2-3	TRBV7-2	.	CASSPQRPPDTQYF	TGTGCCAGCAGTCCTCAGAGGCCCCCAGATACGCAGTATTTT
few	TRBJ2-5	TRBV28	.	CASSPDGKLLAPHPKGTQYF	TGTGCCAGCAGCCCGGATGGAAAGTTGCTAGCACCCCACCCAAAAGGGACCCAGTACTTC
.	TRBJ2-3	TRBV5-1	.	CASSLGSSTDTQYF	TGCGCCAGCAGCTTGGGGAGTAGCACAGATACGCAGTATTTT
once	TRBJ1-1	TRBV27	TRBD1	CASHTGQGLNTEAFF	TGTGCCAGCCATACGGGACAGGGATTGAACACTGAAGCTTTCTTT
few	TRBJ1-1	TRBV20-1	.	CSARWGREAFF	TGCAGTGCTAGATGGGGGAGGGAAGCTTTCTTT
.	TRBJ2-7	TRBV5-1	TRBD1	CASSNGQGNYEQYF	TGCGCCAGCAGCAACGGACAGGGTAACTACGAGCAGTACTTC
.	TRBJ2-3	TRBV28	TRBD2	CASSQVTSGASTDTQYF	TGTGCCAGCAGCCAAGTTACTAGCGGGGCTAGCACAGATACGCAGTATTTT
.	TRBJ2-2	TRBV7-9	.	CASSLSRGKFRPTGELFF	TGTGCCAGCAGCTTAAGCCGGGGAAAGTTTCGACCCACCGGGGAGCTGTTTTTT
.	TRBJ1-2	TRBV25-1	TRBD1	CASRQGISYGYTF	TGTGCCAGCAGACAGGGGATCAGCTATGGCTACACCTTC
.	TRBJ1-5	TRBV28	TRBD1	CASPDRGKGWPQHF	TGTGCCAGCCCGGACAGGGGGAAAGGGTGGCCCCAGCATTTT
.	TRBJ1-4	TRBV28	.	CASSTGRNEKLFF	TGTGCCAGCAGCACTGGGCGTAATGAAAAACTGTTTTTT
.	TRBJ1-1	TRBV19	.	CASRGLGGRTEAFF	TGTGCCAGCCGAGGGCTGGGTGGGAGAACTGAAGCTTTCTTT
.	TRBJ1-3	TRBV4-1	.	CASTPYGPEGDLAGNTIYF	TGCGCCAGCACGCCCTACGGTCCAGAGGGGGATCTGGCTGGAAACACCATATATTTT
.	TRBJ2-1	TRBV19	TRBD2	CASSYSGGAYNEQFF	TGTGCCAGTAGTTATAGCGGGGGGGCTTACAATGAGCAGTTCTTC
once	TRBJ2-1	TRBV5-4	.	CASSLVGAGGPYNEQFF	TGTGCCAGCAGCTTGGTCGGGGCCGGGGGGCCCTACAATGAGCAGTTCTTC
.	TRBJ1-1	TRBV18	TRBD1	CASSPRQGEAFF	TGTGCCAGCTCACCAAGACAGGGTGAAGCTTTCTTT
.	TRBJ1-1	TRBV6-1	.	CASREGLGLDTEAFF	TGTGCCAGCAGAGAGGGATTAGGTCTCGACACTGAAGCTTTCTTT
.	TRBJ2-1	TRBV11-2	TRBD2	CASSRGGAGAPEQFF	TGTGCCAGCAGCCGCGGCGGAGCGGGGGCGCCTGAGCAGTTCTTC
once	TRBJ2-3	TRBV9	.	CASSSGAGRGQGTQYF	TGTGCCAGCAGCTCAGGAGCCGGGAGGGGGCAGGGTACGCAGTATTTT
.	TRBJ2-5	TRBV7-2	.	CASSKTREETQYF	TGTGCCAGCAGCAAAACCCGTGAGGAGACCCAGTACTTC
.	TRBJ2-1	TRBV2	.	CASTRDGGFNEQFF	TGTGCCAGCACCCGGGACGGAGGGTTCAATGAGCAGTTCTTC
.	TRBJ2-2	TRBV7-2	TRBD2	CASSLVAGVNTGELFF	TGTGCCAGCAGCTTAGTTGCGGGGGTGAACACCGGGGAGCTGTTTTTT